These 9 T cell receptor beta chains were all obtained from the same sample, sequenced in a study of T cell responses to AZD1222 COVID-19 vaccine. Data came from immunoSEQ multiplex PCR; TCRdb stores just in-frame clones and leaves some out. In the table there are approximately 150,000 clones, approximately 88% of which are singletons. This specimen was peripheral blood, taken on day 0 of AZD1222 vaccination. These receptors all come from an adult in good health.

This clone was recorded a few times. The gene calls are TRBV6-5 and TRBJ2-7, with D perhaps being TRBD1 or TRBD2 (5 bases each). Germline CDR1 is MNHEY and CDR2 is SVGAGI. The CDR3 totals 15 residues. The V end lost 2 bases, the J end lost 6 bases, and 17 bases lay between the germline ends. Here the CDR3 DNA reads TGTGCCAGCAGTTACACGTGGGACCCCCGGGGCGAGCAGTACTTC. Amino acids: CASSYTWDPRGEQYF.

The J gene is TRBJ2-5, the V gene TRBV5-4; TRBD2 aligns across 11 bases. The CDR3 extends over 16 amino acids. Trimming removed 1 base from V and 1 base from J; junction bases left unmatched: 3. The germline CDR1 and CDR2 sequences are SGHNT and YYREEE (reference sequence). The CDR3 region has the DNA TGTGCCAGCAGCTTGCCTAGCGGGAGGTCCCAAGAGACCCAGTACTTC. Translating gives CASSLPSGRSQETQYF.

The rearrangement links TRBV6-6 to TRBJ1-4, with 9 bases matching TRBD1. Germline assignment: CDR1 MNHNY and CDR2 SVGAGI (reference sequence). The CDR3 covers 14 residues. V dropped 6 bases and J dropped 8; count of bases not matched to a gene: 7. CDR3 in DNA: TGTGCCAGCAGCCAACAGGGGGCGGGAGAAAAACTGTTTTTT. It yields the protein CASSQQGAGEKLFF.

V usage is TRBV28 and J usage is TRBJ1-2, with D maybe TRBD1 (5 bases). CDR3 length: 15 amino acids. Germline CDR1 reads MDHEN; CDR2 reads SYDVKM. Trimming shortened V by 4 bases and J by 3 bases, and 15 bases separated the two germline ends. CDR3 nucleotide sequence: TGTGCCAGCAGTTCACTAGGGGAACCGGACTATGGCTACACCTTC. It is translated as CASSSLGEPDYGYTF.

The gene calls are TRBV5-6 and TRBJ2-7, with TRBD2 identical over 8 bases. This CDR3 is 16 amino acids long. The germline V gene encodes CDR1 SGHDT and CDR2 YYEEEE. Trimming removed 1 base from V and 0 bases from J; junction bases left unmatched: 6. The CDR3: CASSLRGGTSSYEQYF. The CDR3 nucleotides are TGTGCCAGCAGCTTGAGAGGTGGGACTAGCTCCTACGAGCAGTACTTC.

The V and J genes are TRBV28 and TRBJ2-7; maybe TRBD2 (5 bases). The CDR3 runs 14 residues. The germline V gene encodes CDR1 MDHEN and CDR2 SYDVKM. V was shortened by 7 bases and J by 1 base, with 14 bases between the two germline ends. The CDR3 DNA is TGTGCCAGCACACGCAGCGGCGCTTCCTACGAGCAGTACTTC. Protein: CASTRSGASYEQYF. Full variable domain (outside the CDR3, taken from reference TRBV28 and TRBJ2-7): DVKVTQSSRYLVKRTGEKVFLECVQDMDHENMFWYRQDPGLGLRLIYFSYDVKMKEKGDIPEGYSVSREKKERFSLILESASTNQTSMYLCASTRSGASYEQYFGPGTRLTVT.

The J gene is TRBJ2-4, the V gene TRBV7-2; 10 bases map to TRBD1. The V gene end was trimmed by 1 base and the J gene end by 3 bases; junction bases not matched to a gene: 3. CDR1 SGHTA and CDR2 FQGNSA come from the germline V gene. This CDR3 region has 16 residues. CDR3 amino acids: CASSLVDRGGKNIQYF. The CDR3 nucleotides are TGTGCCAGCAGCTTAGTGGACAGGGGGGGCAAAAACATTCAGTACTTC. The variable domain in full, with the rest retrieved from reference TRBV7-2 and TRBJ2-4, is GAGVSQSPSNKVTEKGKDVELRCDPISGHTALYWYRQSLGQGLEFLIYFQGNSAPDKSGLPSDRFSAERTGGSVSTLTIQRTQQEDSAVYLCASSLVDRGGKNIQYFGAGTRLSVL.

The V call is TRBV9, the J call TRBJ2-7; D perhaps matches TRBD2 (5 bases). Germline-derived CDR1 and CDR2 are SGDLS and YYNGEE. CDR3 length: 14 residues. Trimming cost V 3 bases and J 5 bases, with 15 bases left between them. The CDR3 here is CASSAGVTNDEQYF. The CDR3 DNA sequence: TGTGCCAGCAGCGCCGGGGTTACTAACGACGAGCAGTACTTC. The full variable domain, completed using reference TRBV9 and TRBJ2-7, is DSGVTQTPKHLITATGQRVTLRCSPRSGDLSVYWYQQSLDQGLQFLIQYYNGEERAKGNILERFSAQQFPDLHSELNLSSLELGDSALYFCASSAGVTNDEQYFGPGTRLTVT.

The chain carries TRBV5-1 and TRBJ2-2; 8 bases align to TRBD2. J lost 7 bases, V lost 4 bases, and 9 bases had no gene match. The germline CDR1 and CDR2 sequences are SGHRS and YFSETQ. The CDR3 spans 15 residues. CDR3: CASSKRLAGVGELFF. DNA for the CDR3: TGCGCCAGCAGCAAGCGGCTAGCGGGTGTCGGGGAGCTGTTTTTT. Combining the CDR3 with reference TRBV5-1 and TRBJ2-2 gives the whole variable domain KAGVTQTPRYLIKTRGQQVTLSCSPISGHRSVSWYQQTPGQGLQFLFEYFSETQRNKGNFPGRFSGRQFSNSRSEMNVSTLELGDSALYLCASSKRLAGVGELFFGEGSRLTVL.